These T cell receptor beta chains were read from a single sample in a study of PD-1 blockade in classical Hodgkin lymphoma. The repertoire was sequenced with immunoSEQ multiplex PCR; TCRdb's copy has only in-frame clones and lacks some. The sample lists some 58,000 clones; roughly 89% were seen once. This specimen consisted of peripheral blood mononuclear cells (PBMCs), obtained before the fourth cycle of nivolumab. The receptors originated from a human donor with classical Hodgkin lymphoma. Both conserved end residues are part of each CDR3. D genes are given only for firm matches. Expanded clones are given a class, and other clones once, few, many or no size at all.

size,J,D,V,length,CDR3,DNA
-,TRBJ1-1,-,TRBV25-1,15,CASSVDAAFMTEAFF,TGTGCCAGCAGTGTCGATGCAGCATTTATGACTGAAGCTTTCTTT
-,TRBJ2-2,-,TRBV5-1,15,CASSISTTNTGELFF,TGCGCCAGCAGCATATCTACCACGAACACCGGGGAGCTGTTTTTT
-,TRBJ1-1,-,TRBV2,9,CASEAEAFF,TGTGCCAGCGAGGCTGAAGCTTTCTTT
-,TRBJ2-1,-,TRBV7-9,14,CASSLSMAYNEQFF,TGTGCCAGCAGCTTATCGATGGCCTACAATGAGCAGTTCTTC
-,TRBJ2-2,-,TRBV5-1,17,CASSLESPGKGTGELFF,TGCGCCAGCAGCTTGGAAAGTCCAGGGAAGGGCACCGGGGAGCTGTTTTTT
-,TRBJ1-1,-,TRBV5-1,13,CASSFEGRTEAFF,TGCGCCAGCAGCTTCGAAGGGAGGACTGAAGCTTTCTTT
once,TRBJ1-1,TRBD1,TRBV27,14,CASRLTGGATEAFF,TGTGCCAGCAGACTTACAGGGGGCGCAACTGAAGCTTTCTTT
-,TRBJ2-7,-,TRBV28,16,CASSLGQGRSFFEQYF,TGTGCCAGCAGTTTGGGCCAGGGGCGAAGTTTTTTCGAGCAGTACTTC
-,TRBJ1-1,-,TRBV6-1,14,CASSDTGRNTEAFF,TGTGCCAGCAGTGATACCGGACGGAACACTGAAGCTTTCTTT
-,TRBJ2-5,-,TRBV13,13,CASSYATRGGQYF,TGTGCCAGCAGCTATGCAACTAGGGGCGGCCAGTACTTC
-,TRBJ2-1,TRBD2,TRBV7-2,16,CASSYTGLAGEYEQFF,TGTGCCAGCAGCTATACGGGACTAGCGGGGGAGTATGAGCAGTTCTTC
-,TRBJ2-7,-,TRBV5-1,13,CASSSWDTYEQYF,TGCGCCAGCAGCTCCTGGGACACCTACGAGCAGTACTTC
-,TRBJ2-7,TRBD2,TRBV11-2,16,CASRDSGTRVLDEQYF,TGTGCCAGCAGAGACTCCGGGACTAGGGTGTTGGACGAGCAGTACTTC
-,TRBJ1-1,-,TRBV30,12,CAWGRANTEAFF,TGTGCCTGGGGCCGGGCCAACACTGAAGCTTTCTTT
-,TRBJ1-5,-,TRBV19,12,CASSIGIQPQHF,TGTGCCAGTAGTATTGGGATTCAGCCCCAGCATTTT
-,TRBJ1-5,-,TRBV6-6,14,CASSLVGSNQPQHF,TGTGCCAGCAGTCTGGTAGGGAGCAATCAGCCCCAGCATTTT
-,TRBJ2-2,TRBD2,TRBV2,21,CASSEPLTEVAGVLDTGELFF,TGTGCCAGCAGTGAACCCCTCACTGAGGTAGCGGGGGTATTAGACACCGGGGAGCTGTTTTTT
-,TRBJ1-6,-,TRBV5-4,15,CASSPSRSYNSPLHF,TGTGCCAGCAGCCCCTCCCGGTCCTATAATTCACCCCTCCACTTT
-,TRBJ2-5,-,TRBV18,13,CASSPIIQETQYF,TGTGCCAGCTCACCCATAATCCAAGAGACCCAGTACTTC
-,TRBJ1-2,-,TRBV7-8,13,CASSLVGSYGYTF,TGTGCCAGCAGCTTAGTGGGGAGCTATGGCTACACCTTC
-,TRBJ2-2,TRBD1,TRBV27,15,CASSPRTGQYGELFF,TGTGCCAGCAGTCCTAGGACAGGGCAGTACGGGGAGCTGTTTTTT
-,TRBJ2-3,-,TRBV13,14,CASSLGLSTDTQYF,TGTGCCAGCAGCTTAGGCCTCAGCACAGATACGCAGTATTTT
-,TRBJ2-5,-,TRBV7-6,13,CASSLGRQETQYF,TGTGCCAGCAGCTTGGGCAGACAAGAGACCCAGTACTTC
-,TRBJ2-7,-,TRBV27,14,CASSWTGASYEQYF,TGTGCCAGCAGTTGGACCGGGGCCTCCTACGAGCAGTACTTC
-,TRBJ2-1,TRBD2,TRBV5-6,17,CASSPLLISGEYNEQFF,TGTGCCAGCAGCCCTTTATTAATTAGCGGGGAATACAATGAGCAGTTCTTC
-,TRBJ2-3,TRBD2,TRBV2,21,CASSTPPVAGGWSKATDTQYF,TGTGCCAGCAGTACCCCCCCGGTAGCGGGGGGGTGGTCGAAGGCCACAGATACGCAGTATTTT
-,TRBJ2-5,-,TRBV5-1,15,CASSLTRGVQETQYF,TGCGCCAGCAGCTTGACAAGGGGCGTCCAAGAGACCCAGTACTTC
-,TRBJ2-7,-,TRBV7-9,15,CASSTPGRGSYEQYF,TGTGCCAGCAGCACTCCGGGACGAGGCTCCTACGAGCAGTACTTC
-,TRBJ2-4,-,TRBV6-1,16,CASSEELGGAKNIQYF,TGTGCCAGCAGTGAGGAGCTTGGGGGTGCCAAAAACATTCAGTACTTC
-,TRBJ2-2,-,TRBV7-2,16,CASSLPTGPYTGELFF,TGTGCCAGCAGCTTACCCACAGGGCCCTACACCGGGGAGCTGTTTTTT
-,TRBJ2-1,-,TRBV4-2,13,CASSQETGREQFF,TGTGCCAGCAGCCAAGAGACCGGGCGAGAGCAGTTCTTC
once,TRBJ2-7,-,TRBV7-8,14,CASSLAQSSYEQYF,TGTGCCAGCAGCTTAGCCCAGAGCTCCTACGAGCAGTACTTC